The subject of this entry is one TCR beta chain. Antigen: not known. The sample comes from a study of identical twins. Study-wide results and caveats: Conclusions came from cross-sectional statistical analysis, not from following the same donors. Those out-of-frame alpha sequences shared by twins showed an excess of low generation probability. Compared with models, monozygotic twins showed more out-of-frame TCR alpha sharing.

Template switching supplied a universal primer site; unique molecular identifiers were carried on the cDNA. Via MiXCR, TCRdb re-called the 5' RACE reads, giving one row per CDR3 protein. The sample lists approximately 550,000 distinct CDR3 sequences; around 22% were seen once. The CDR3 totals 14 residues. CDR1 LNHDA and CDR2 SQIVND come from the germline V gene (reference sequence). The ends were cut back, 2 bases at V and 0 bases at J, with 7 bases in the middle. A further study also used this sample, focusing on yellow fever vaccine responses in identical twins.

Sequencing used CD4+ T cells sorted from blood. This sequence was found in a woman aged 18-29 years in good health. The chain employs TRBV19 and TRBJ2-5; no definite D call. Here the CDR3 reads CASSIMGNQETQYF. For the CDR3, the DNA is TGTGCCAGTAGTATAATGGGTAACCAAGAGACCCAGTACTTC.